These T cell receptor beta chains were read from a single sample in a study of Ad26.COV2.S vaccination and SARS-CoV-2 variants. Sequencing was performed with immunoSEQ multiplex PCR; in TCRdb, only in-frame clones are kept and a portion is missing. The profile covers over 400,000 clones, with roughly 88% appearing a single time and around 4.5% taken by the ten largest. The source was peripheral blood, collected in a trial of Ad26.COV2.S vaccine versus placebo. Receptors originate from a person aged 18-65 years who received the Ad26.COV2.S COVID-19 vaccine or a placebo. Each CDR3 is given with its conserved first and last residue. A D gene is named only where the DNA matches it firmly. A row's size may be missing; if present it is once, few, many or a size class.

-	TRBV3-1/TRBV3-2	TRBJ2-3	-	CASSQATTGRDTQYF	TGTGCCAGCAGCCAAGCGACAACAGGGAGGGATACGCAGTATTTT
-	TRBV7-2	TRBJ1-3	-	CASSSLGNTIYF	TGTGCCAGCAGCTCTTTAGGAAACACCATATATTTT
-	TRBV7-2	TRBJ1-1	-	CASSIGGGRRTEAFF	TGTGCCAGCAGCATCGGGGGGGGACGGAGGACTGAAGCTTTCTTT
-	TRBV28	TRBJ1-5	TRBD1	CASSQTGGQPQHF	TGTGCCAGCAGCCAGACAGGGGGTCAGCCCCAGCATTTT
-	TRBV6-2/TRBV6-3	TRBJ2-3	TRBD2	CASSPRLAGVSTDTQYF	TGTGCCAGCAGTCCACGACTAGCGGGAGTGAGCACAGATACGCAGTATTTT
once	TRBV30	TRBJ2-3	-	CAWSRGTDTQYF	TGTGCCTGGTCCCGAGGCACAGATACGCAGTATTTT
-	TRBV19	TRBJ2-2	TRBD2	CASSTTGLAGASGGELFF	TGTGCCAGTAGTACAACCGGACTAGCGGGAGCTTCGGGCGGGGAGCTGTTTTTT
-	TRBV5-1	TRBJ2-1	-	CASNRANEQFF	TGCGCCAGTAACAGGGCCAATGAGCAGTTCTTC
-	TRBV18	TRBJ2-5	TRBD2	CASSPPTGAGGDQETQYF	TGTGCCAGCTCACCACCGACGGGAGCGGGAGGGGACCAAGAGACCCAGTACTTC
once	TRBV2	TRBJ1-5	-	CASTGTAVANQPQHF	TGTGCCAGCACGGGGACGGCGGTCGCCAATCAGCCCCAGCATTTT
-	TRBV7-7	TRBJ2-5	TRBD1	CASSQWDRGETQYF	TGTGCCAGCAGCCAGTGGGACAGGGGAGAGACCCAGTACTTC
-	TRBV5-5	TRBJ2-5	-	CASSLERTALNQQETQYF	TGTGCCAGCAGCCTTGAAAGAACCGCACTTAACCAACAAGAGACCCAGTACTTC
-	TRBV5-1	TRBJ1-1	-	CASSFARQRDTEAFF	TGCGCCAGCAGCTTCGCGCGACAGAGGGACACTGAAGCTTTCTTT
few	TRBV11-2	TRBJ1-2	-	CASSLAGIQNYGYTF	TGTGCCAGCAGCTTAGCCGGGATACAAAACTATGGCTACACCTTC
-	TRBV10-3	TRBJ2-7	-	CAISRVPYEQYF	TGTGCCATCAGTAGGGTTCCCTACGAGCAGTACTTC
-	TRBV5-6	TRBJ2-5	-	CASSLAGGAQYF	TGTGCCAGCAGCTTGGCAGGGGGGGCCCAGTACTTC
-	TRBV14	TRBJ2-7	-	CASSQVDSYEQYF	TGTGCCAGCAGCCAAGTTGACTCCTACGAGCAGTACTTC
-	TRBV27	TRBJ2-2	-	CATSGRPTTGELFF	TGTGCCACGTCGGGACGTCCGACGACCGGGGAGCTGTTTTTT
-	TRBV7-6	TRBJ2-2	-	CASSLGGRAATGELFF	TGTGCCAGCAGCTTAGGGGGCAGGGCCGCGACCGGGGAGCTGTTTTTT
once	TRBV5-1	TRBJ2-1	-	CASSLEGAHDNEQFF	TGCGCCAGCAGCTTGGAAGGGGCCCATGACAATGAGCAGTTCTTC
-	TRBV27	TRBJ2-1	TRBD1	CASRRSTGTLSSYNEQFF	TGTGCCAGCAGGCGCTCGACAGGGACCCTGAGCTCCTACAATGAGCAGTTCTTC
few	TRBV27	TRBJ2-7	TRBD1	CASSMGQTYEQYF	TGTGCCAGCAGTATGGGACAGACCTACGAGCAGTACTTC
-	TRBV5-1	TRBJ2-3	-	CASSFSLPSTDTQYF	TGCGCCAGCAGCTTTTCACTACCTAGCACAGATACGCAGTATTTT
-	TRBV28	TRBJ1-3	-	CASSFGGSSGNTIYF	TGTGCCAGCAGTTTTGGGGGGTCCTCTGGAAACACCATATATTTT
-	TRBV7-9	TRBJ2-1	-	CASGLNLGEQFF	TGTGCCAGCGGGCTCAACCTCGGTGAGCAGTTCTTC
-	TRBV21-1	TRBJ1-2	-	CASSTPGRLSYGYTF	TGTGCCAGCAGCACTCCGGGACGTTTAAGCTATGGCTACACCTTC
-	TRBV15	TRBJ2-7	-	CATSRGRASSYEQYF	TGTGCCACCAGCAGAGGTAGGGCAAGCTCCTACGAGCAGTACTTC
-	TRBV12-5	TRBJ2-2	-	CASGLLGPNTGELFF	TGTGCTAGTGGTTTATTGGGACCCAACACCGGGGAGCTGTTTTTT
-	TRBV9	TRBJ2-2	-	CASSPGAAKNTGELFF	TGTGCCAGCAGCCCGGGGGCGGCCAAGAACACCGGGGAGCTGTTTTTT
once	TRBV28	TRBJ2-3	-	CASLGDTQYF	TGTGCCAGCCTAGGGGATACGCAGTATTTT
-	TRBV10-3	TRBJ2-1	TRBD1	CAITSGTGYEQFF	TGTGCCATCACCTCCGGGACAGGGTATGAGCAGTTCTTC
-	TRBV5-5	TRBJ2-7	-	CASSPWGVNEQYF	TGTGCCAGCAGCCCGTGGGGGGTAAACGAGCAGTACTTC
once	TRBV28	TRBJ2-1	TRBD1	CASQAGTGGPYNEQFF	TGTGCCAGTCAGGCTGGGACAGGGGGCCCCTACAATGAGCAGTTCTTC
-	TRBV3-1/TRBV3-2	TRBJ2-3	TRBD1	CASSPGTGDTDTQYF	TGTGCCAGCAGCCCCGGGACAGGGGACACAGATACGCAGTATTTT
-	TRBV28	TRBJ1-5	-	CASSSWTNQPQHF	TGTGCCAGCAGTTCCTGGACCAATCAGCCCCAGCATTTT
-	TRBV24-1	TRBJ2-3	TRBD2	CATKKRETDTQYF	TGTGCCACCAAGAAGCGGGAGACAGATACGCAGTATTTT
-	TRBV27	TRBJ2-2	-	CASSLRGGELTGELFF	TGTGCCAGCAGTTTAAGGGGGGGCGAGCTCACCGGGGAGCTGTTTTTT
-	TRBV11-1	TRBJ2-5	TRBD1	CASSHRQGRETQYF	TGTGCCAGCAGCCATCGACAGGGTCGGGAGACCCAGTACTTC
-	TRBV28	TRBJ2-7	TRBD2	CASSPGLAGHYEQYF	TGTGCCAGCAGCCCAGGACTAGCGGGGCACTACGAGCAGTACTTC
-	TRBV10-2	TRBJ2-3	TRBD2	CATRLAGSTDTQYF	TGCGCCACCAGACTAGCGGGGAGCACAGATACGCAGTATTTT
-	TRBV11-2	TRBJ2-1	-	CASSLRGSESSYNEQFF	TGTGCCAGCAGCTTACGGGGTAGCGAGAGCTCCTACAATGAGCAGTTCTTC
-	TRBV11-2	TRBJ2-7	TRBD1	CASSLAPGQTYEQYF	TGTGCCAGCAGCTTAGCCCCGGGACAGACTTACGAGCAGTACTTC
-	TRBV4-3	TRBJ1-6	-	CASSPQGGGAGSSPLHF	TGCGCCAGCAGCCCTCAGGGTGGGGGCGCGGGATCTTCACCCCTCCACTTT
-	TRBV7-6	TRBJ2-3	-	CASSLATYEGGSQHTDTQYF	TGTGCCAGCAGCTTAGCCACCTACGAAGGAGGTTCTCAGCACACAGATACGCAGTATTTT
-	TRBV10-3	TRBJ2-5	-	CAINNRDGPETQYF	TGTGCCATCAACAACCGGGACGGTCCGGAGACCCAGTACTTC
-	TRBV7-3	TRBJ2-3	-	CASSLSLRVTDTQYF	TGTGCCAGCAGCTTAAGTCTCCGGGTCACAGATACGCAGTATTTT
-	TRBV28	TRBJ1-6	-	CASTGAGVMGNSPLHF	TGTGCCAGCACTGGGGCAGGGGTGATGGGTAATTCACCCCTCCACTTT
-	TRBV14	TRBJ2-1	TRBD2	CASSPWTGGRTYKSYEQFF	TGTGCCAGCAGCCCCTGGACCGGCGGGAGGACCTACAAATCTTATGAGCAGTTCTTC
-	TRBV11-2	TRBJ2-3	TRBD2	CASSLGLAITDTQYF	TGTGCCAGCAGCTTAGGACTAGCGATTACAGATACGCAGTATTTT
-	TRBV5-1	TRBJ2-6	-	CASSLASGANVLTF	TGCGCCAGCAGCTTGGCTTCTGGGGCCAACGTCCTGACTTTC
-	TRBV6-2/TRBV6-3	TRBJ1-6	TRBD1	CASSLQGARSPLHF	TGTGCCAGCAGTCTACAGGGGGCGCGTTCACCCCTCCACTTT